This passage covers 18 T cell receptor beta chains from one sample sequenced in a study of cytomegalovirus exposure and HLA in healthy donors. The PCR had 60 Vbeta and 13 Jbeta primers. Some clones are missing from TCRdb's copy, which holds only in-frame ones; the method was immunoSEQ multiplex PCR. The table includes some 100,000 clones, 84% detected once. What was sequenced was PBMCs. These receptor sequences come from a woman aged 18 to 35 in good health and CMV-seronegative.

The chain has TRBV30 and TRBJ1-2; TRBD1 matches 7 bases. The V gene end was trimmed by 1 base and the J gene end by 1 base; junction bases not matched to a gene: 9. This CDR3 is 16 amino acids long. Germline-derived CDR1 and CDR2 are GTSNPN and SVGIG (reference sequence). In DNA form, the CDR3 reads TGTGCCTGGAGTGGATCCTGGGACAGCAATAACTATGGCTACACCTTC. Its protein is CAWSGSWDSNNYGYTF.

The V gene is TRBV7-2, the J gene TRBJ2-3; 7 nucleotides agree with TRBD2. CDR1 is SGHTA and CDR2 is FQGNSA in the germline V gene. The CDR3 has 15 residues. With V trimmed by 1 base and J by 0 bases, 1 base remained unmatched. The CDR3 spells CASSLVRGSTDTQYF. Written as DNA, the CDR3 is TGTGCCAGCAGCTTAGTGCGGGGGAGCACAGATACGCAGTATTTT.

The V and J genes are TRBV30 and TRBJ1-2, with TRBD1 as a possible D gene (5 bases). Germline values: CDR1 GTSNPN, CDR2 SVGIG (reference sequence). This CDR3 comprises 14 residues. Trimming removed 3 bases at V and 4 bases at J, with 15 bases between. DNA of the CDR3: TGTGCCTGGAGAGGGGCGGTTCTAACCTATGGCTACACCTTC. It specifies CAWRGAVLTYGYTF.

The gene calls are TRBV7-8 and TRBJ2-7; TRBD1 is a possible D gene (6 bases). V lost 6 bases and J 0 bases, leaving 15 bases between the germline ends. The germline V gene has CDR1 SGHVS and CDR2 FQNEAQ. The CDR3 runs to 15 residues. The CDR3 bases are TGTGCCAGCAGTATGTCCCGGGACACCTCCTACGAGCAGTACTTC. This codes for CASSMSRDTSYEQYF.

The chain couples TRBV9 to TRBJ2-3; 11 nucleotides line up with TRBD1. Germline V gene sequence: CDR1 SGDLS, CDR2 YYNGEE. Unmatched junction bases numbered 3, after V lost 3 bases and J lost 0 bases. The length of the CDR3 is 16 residues. The CDR3 sequence is CASSAGQGASTDTQYF. CDR3 DNA: TGTGCCAGCAGCGCAGGACAGGGGGCTAGCACAGATACGCAGTATTTT.

The rearrangement uses TRBV30 and TRBJ1-5, with D possibly TRBD1 on 6 matching bases. CDR1 is GTSNPN and CDR2 is SVGIG in the germline V gene (reference sequence). V was trimmed by 2 bases and J by 4 bases, leaving 15 bases between them. The CDR3 has 15 amino acids. The CDR3 region has the DNA TGTGCCTGGAGTAGAACAGGGTCTCGGAATCAGCCCCAGCATTTT. Encoded protein: CAWSRTGSRNQPQHF.

The rearrangement uses TRBV5-1 and TRBJ2-3; 7 bases fit TRBD1. This CDR3 contains 15 residues. Trimming took 0 bases from V and 5 from J; bases not matched to a gene: 6. Germline V gene data show CDR1 as SGHRS and CDR2 as YFSETQ. DNA for the CDR3: TGCGCCAGCAGCTTGGCACAGGGGAAGGTAGATACGCAGTATTTT. Amino acids: CASSLAQGKVDTQYF.

This sequence joins TRBV6-5 and TRBJ1-6; TRBD1 matches 7 bases. Germline V gene data show CDR1 as MNHEY and CDR2 as SVGAGI. This CDR3 is 14 amino acids long. V lost 2 bases to trimming and J lost 9 bases; unmatched junction nucleotides: 4. The CDR3 protein is CASSYARGVSPLHF. The CDR3 DNA reads as TGTGCCAGCAGTTACGCCAGGGGGGTTTCACCCCTCCACTTT.

The V and J genes are TRBV6-1 and TRBJ2-2, with D unclear. V shed 6 bases and J shed 7 bases, with 9 bases lying between them. The CDR3 is 12 residues long. CDR1 and CDR2 from the germline V gene are MNHNS and SASEGT. DNA for the CDR3: TGTGCCAGCAGAACCACGAGCGGGGAGCTGTTTTTT. Amino acids: CASRTTSGELFF.

The chain combines TRBV9 with TRBJ1-2; 9 positions match TRBD1. This CDR3 has 14 amino acids. Trimming removed 3 bases from V and 8 bases from J; junction bases left unmatched: 8. The V gene's germline CDR1 is SGDLS and CDR2 YYNGEE. CDR3 loop: CASSDTGGARGYTF. The CDR3 DNA is TGTGCCAGCAGCGATACAGGGGGCGCGCGAGGCTACACCTTC.

The V gene is TRBV27, the J gene TRBJ1-5, with D perhaps matching TRBD1 (6 bases). CDR1 is MNHEY, CDR2 SMNVEV, per germline (reference sequence). Deletions cut 3 bases from V and 2 bases from J, with 14 bases between. This CDR3 has 16 residues. The CDR3 DNA sequence: TGTGCCAGCAGTTTCTTAGGGGGTGGAGGCAATCAGCCCCAGCATTTT. Protein product: CASSFLGGGGNQPQHF.

The chain carries TRBV28 and TRBJ1-3; D ambiguous. V lost 5 bases and J lost 3, with 14 bases in between. The CDR3 totals 15 residues. Germline V gene lookup returns CDR1 MDHEN and CDR2 SYDVKM. The CDR3 reads CASSDFSSYGNTIYF. The CDR3 bases are TGTGCCAGCAGTGACTTTTCCTCTTATGGAAACACCATATATTTT.

This chain uses TRBV19 with TRBJ1-2; D unclear. Germline V lookup: CDR1 LNHDA, CDR2 SQIVND (reference sequence). The CDR3 has 14 residues. Between the trimmed V and J ends, which lost 5 bases and 4 bases, there was a span of 14 bases. The CDR3 protein is CASSRSSGIYGYTF. DNA for the CDR3: TGTGCCAGTAGTCGATCATCCGGGATCTATGGCTACACCTTC.

V is TRBV9 and J is TRBJ2-3, with TRBD2 matching over 11 bases. CDR1 is SGDLS and CDR2 is YYNGEE in the germline V gene. The CDR3 runs 15 residues. V lost 2 bases and J lost 6; bases outside the gene matches: 5. DNA for the CDR3: TGTGCCAGCAGCGTCGTAGCGGGAGGGCCGGATACGCAGTATTTT. Amino acid sequence: CASSVVAGGPDTQYF.

The chain carries TRBV19 and TRBJ2-7, with TRBD2 matching 12 bases. J lost 1 base, V lost 8 bases, and 0 bases had no gene match. The CDR3 covers 13 residues. Germline V lookup: CDR1 LNHDA, CDR2 SQIVND (reference sequence). The CDR3 DNA is TGTGCCAGTGGGACTAGCGGGTCCTACGAGCAGTACTTC. Translating gives CASGTSGSYEQYF.

This clone was seen just once. The gene calls are TRBV9 and TRBJ2-3; TRBD1 matches at 7 bases. The length of the CDR3 is 15 residues. The ends lost 0 bases at V and 4 bases at J; junction bases unmatched: 5. CDR1 SGDLS and CDR2 YYNGEE come from the germline V gene. CDR3 nucleotides: TGTGCCAGCAGCGTAGGGGCAGGGGGAGCAGATACGCAGTATTTT. Translated: CASSVGAGGADTQYF.

V is TRBV28 and J is TRBJ1-2; TRBD1 aligns across 8 bases. Germline CDR1 reads MDHEN; CDR2 reads SYDVKM. The CDR3 is made up of 15 amino acids. J lost 7 bases, V lost 3 bases, and 10 bases had no gene match. CDR3 sequence: CASSFGDRSPGGYTF. The CDR3 DNA follows: TGTGCCAGCAGTTTTGGGGACAGGTCCCCGGGTGGCTACACCTTC.

This chain joins TRBV28 and TRBJ2-3; D not resolved. Germline-derived CDR1 and CDR2 are MDHEN and SYDVKM. The CDR3 is made up of 15 amino acids. The V and J ends lost 2 bases and 5 bases respectively, with 14 bases between them. The CDR3 DNA follows: TGTGCCAGCAGTTTAAACGGGTACCTTGGAGATACGCAGTATTTT. Translation gives CASSLNGYLGDTQYF. Combining the CDR3 with reference TRBV28 and TRBJ2-3 gives the whole variable domain DVKVTQSSRYLVKRTGEKVFLECVQDMDHENMFWYRQDPGLGLRLIYFSYDVKMKEKGDIPEGYSVSREKKERFSLILESASTNQTSMYLCASSLNGYLGDTQYFGPGTRLTVL.